These 13 T cell receptor beta chains were all obtained from the same sample, sequenced in a study of PD-L1 blockade in urothelial cancer. TCRdb's copy holds only in-frame clones and misses some; the assay was immunoSEQ multiplex PCR. Among 55,000 to 75,000 clones listed, roughly four fifths were seen once. The time point was: pretreatment peripheral blood. Source: PBMCs, taken around atezolizumab (anti-PD-L1) treatment. These TCRs come from a man aged 65 to 85 with urothelial cancer.

The chain carries TRBV7-2 and TRBJ2-3, with a weak D call TRBD1 (6 bases). Trimming took off 4 bases at V and 3 bases at J, with 17 bases between the two ends. This CDR3 region has 16 residues. CDR1 SGHTA and CDR2 FQGNSA come from the germline V gene. Here the CDR3 reads CASSYRRGMITDTQYF. DNA for the CDR3: TGTGCCAGCAGCTACCGCAGGGGAATGATAACAGATACGCAGTATTTT. The full variable domain, completed using reference TRBV7-2 and TRBJ2-3, is GAGVSQSPSNKVTEKGKDVELRCDPISGHTALYWYRQSLGQGLEFLIYFQGNSAPDKSGLPSDRFSAERTGGSVSTLTIQRTQQEDSAVYLCASSYRRGMITDTQYFGPGTRLTVL.

The chain couples TRBV7-3 to TRBJ2-3; no definite D call. Trimming left V 2 bases short and J 3 bases short, with 9 bases between. The CDR3 runs to 14 residues. The V gene's germline CDR1 is SGHTA and CDR2 FQGTGA. Written as DNA, the CDR3 is TGTGCCAGCAGCTTACCCACGGAGACAGATACGCAGTATTTT. Protein product: CASSLPTETDTQYF.

This chain connects TRBV7-2 to TRBJ1-5; 7 nucleotides match TRBD1. The CDR3 extends over 14 amino acids. CDR1 is SGHTA and CDR2 is FQGNSA in the germline V gene. With 5 bases clipped from V and 3 bases from J, the junction kept 4 bases outside the gene matches. The CDR3 protein is CASSIGQANQPQHF. The CDR3 DNA reads TGTGCCAGCAGCATCGGACAGGCCAATCAGCCCCAGCATTTT.

The count of this clone is one. In DNA, the CDR3 is TGTGCCAGCAGCGTAACTAGCGGGAGTTACGAGCAGTACTTC. Its translation: CASSVTSGSYEQYF. The J gene is TRBJ2-7, the V gene TRBV9; 11 bases match TRBD2. The germline V gene encodes CDR1 SGDLS and CDR2 YYNGEE. The V segment lost 1 base and the J segment 4 bases; nucleotides outside the gene matches: 1. The CDR3 runs to 14 residues.

V is TRBV19 and J is TRBJ1-4; 10 bases align to TRBD1. Per germline, CDR1 LNHDA and CDR2 SQIVND (reference sequence). The CDR3 spans 15 residues. The V gene end was trimmed by 7 bases and the J gene end by 6 bases; junction bases not matched to a gene: 8. CDR3 region: CASNSYGQGDEKLFF. The CDR3 coding sequence is TGTGCCAGTAACTCTTACGGACAGGGGGATGAAAAACTGTTTTTT.

V is TRBV7-2 and J is TRBJ2-1; 12 bases are a match to TRBD2. Germline lookup yields CDR1 SGHTA and CDR2 FQGNSA. The ends lost 1 base at V and 9 bases at J; junction bases unmatched: 10. The CDR3 covers 17 residues. The CDR3 DNA is TGTGCCAGCAGCTTAGATGGTGCTAGCGGGAGGGCCGGTGAGCAGTTCTTC. It codes for CASSLDGASGRAGEQFF.

The chain has TRBV19 and TRBJ1-1, with 7 bases fitting TRBD1. The CDR3 consists of 14 residues. Germline trimming cut 7 bases from V and 4 bases from J; bases unmatched to any gene: 9. Germline-derived CDR1 and CDR2 are LNHDA and SQIVND (reference sequence). As DNA, the CDR3 is TGTGCCAGTACAGACAGGGCAGACAGCACTGAAGCTTTCTTT. This encodes CASTDRADSTEAFF.

V gene TRBV19 combines with J gene TRBJ1-5, with D possibly matching TRBD1 (5 bases). The V end was cut by 6 bases, the J end by 5 bases, with 17 bases between. The germline V gene has CDR1 LNHDA and CDR2 SQIVND (reference sequence). The length of the CDR3 is 15 residues. CDR3 sequence (DNA): TGTGCCAGTAGAAATCCAGGGTATTGGGATCAGCCCCAGCATTTT. This translates into CASRNPGYWDQPQHF.

The chain joins TRBV28 to TRBJ1-1, with 10 bases aligning to TRBD1. Germline V gene sequence: CDR1 MDHEN, CDR2 SYDVKM. The V segment lost 3 bases and the J segment 1 base; nucleotides outside the gene matches: 8. The length of the CDR3 is 17 residues. Here the CDR3 reads CASSFPGTGAANTEAFF. The CDR3, as DNA: TGTGCCAGCAGTTTCCCCGGGACAGGGGCGGCGAACACTGAAGCTTTCTTT.

This chain uses TRBV28 with TRBJ2-1, with 8 bases that match TRBD2. V dropped 4 bases and J dropped 3; count of bases not matched to a gene: 11. CDR1 is MDHEN and CDR2 is SYDVKM in the germline V gene. The CDR3 has 17 residues. The CDR3 loop is CASSSAGGGANYNEQFF. The DNA for the CDR3 is TGTGCCAGCAGTTCTGCCGGGGGGGGAGCAAACTACAATGAGCAGTTCTTC.

The genes are TRBV7-7 and TRBJ2-1; 9 positions match TRBD2. V was clipped by 10 bases and J by 7 bases; unmatched bases: 8. The CDR3 runs 13 residues. CDR1 SSHAT and CDR2 FNYEAQ come from the germline V gene (reference sequence). CDR3: CATGTSYGNEQFF. The CDR3 bases are TGTGCCACCGGGACTAGCTATGGAAATGAGCAGTTCTTC.

V gene TRBV9 combines with J gene TRBJ1-1; perhaps TRBD1 as D (5 bases). Germline V lookup: CDR1 SGDLS, CDR2 YYNGEE. The CDR3 is 13 amino acids. Trimming pared 3 bases from V and 1 base from J, leaving 7 bases between. CDR3 bases: TGTGCCAGCAGCGGTCAGGGGAACACTGAAGCTTTCTTT. Protein product: CASSGQGNTEAFF.

The rearrangement uses TRBV5-1 and TRBJ2-7; 7 positions match TRBD1. This CDR3 has 17 residues. The germline V gene has CDR1 SGHRS and CDR2 YFSETQ. V gave up 0 bases and J gave up 5 bases; unmatched junction bases: 14. CDR3 in amino acids: CASSLGGRTGFRDEQYF. The DNA for the CDR3 is TGCGCCAGCAGCTTGGGTGGAAGGACAGGCTTTCGCGACGAGCAGTACTTC.